Described below is a single TCR beta chain sequence and its context. It has no known antigen specificity. Base-call qualities are not available, and no considerably larger clone is one nucleotide away. This record belongs to a study of blood T cell repertoires in COVID-19 (dated by TCRdb to the early 2020s). In terms of the full investigation: Samples covering the acute and convalescent phases of COVID-19 were provided by collaborators in the United States, Italy and Spain. The material from the prospective study consisted of cDNA or gDNA derived from T cells, B-cell-depleted T cells, or PBMCs. The dataset comprised deeply sampled blood TCRbeta repertoires from subjects exposed to, actively infected with, or recovered from COVID-19. A freely available public database, intended as a resource for researchers studying the immune response to SARS-CoV-2, is where the repertoires were released. Samples came from the ongoing ImmuneRACE study (first 160 participants) plus 1,254 subjects from 6 global collaborators. A de-identified subject ID, COVID-19 status, age in years and sex were almost always included in the sample metadata. Where HLA class I and class II types were available, the types were taken from metadata supplied by the sample provider, not from assay-based typing. Overall study outcomes, separate from this receptor: Clinical and demographic metadata were provided uncurated, with the amount varying by source and participant.

Each collaborating institution followed its own protocols to collect whole blood in K2EDTA tubes. For TCRbeta analysis, collaborator samples were shipped as frozen whole blood, as isolated PBMCs, or as DNA extracted from either sample type. TCRbeta CDR3 regions were amplified from genomic DNA by means of the immunoSEQ Assay, a bias-controlled multiplex PCR. From the authors' description of their analysis: Nucleated cell counts per sample were estimated from amplification of reference gene primers within the assay. Sequence reads were collapsed and filtered to measure the absolute abundance of every unique TCRbeta CDR3 rearrangement. For each sample, productive Simpson clonality was calculated as the square root of Simpson's diversity index across productive rearrangements. TCRdb's version of the immuneACCESS table is confined to in-frame rearrangements and falls short of the full clone set. An unresolved V gene accounts for under half of the shortfall where checked; the remainder is of unknown origin. V, J and clone size derive from that table, while D and trimming were established from the DNA sequence. The sample records 90,000 to 140,000 clones, roughly 79% of which are singletons. Of the sample, more than 30% is held by the ten largest clones.

CDR1 and CDR2, per the germline V gene (reference sequence), are DFQATT and SNEGSKA. At the junction V is shortened by 3 bases and J by 5 bases; bases outside the gene matches: 9. The CDR3 numbers 15 residues from cysteine through phenylalanine. Solely the CDR3 DNA is kept, with 45 bases framed from the first base. The TCR originated in an elderly man with acute or convalescent COVID-19. The V gene is TRBV20-1 and the J gene is TRBJ2-5; 10 junctional bases match TRBD1. Sequenced material: peripheral blood. The DNA reads as follows: TGCAGTGCTAGTTCGGGACAGGGGTATATGGAGACCCAGTACTTC. This sequence encodes CSASSGQGYMETQYF.